This TCR beta chain derives from a study of T cells in Graves' hyperthyroidism and ophthalmopathy. Uncontrolled infection, other autoimmune disease, pregnancy or lactation led to exclusion. The diagnoses drew upon clinical symptoms, serum thyroxine and TRAb, thyroid ultrasound and orbital computed tomography. Whole-study findings and limits: A model using 13 V-J features told ophthalmopathy apart from stable hyperthyroidism.

It was RNA transcripts that yielded the amplified TCR beta CDR3 regions. The HTBI primer set drove a first-round RT-PCR of the TCR CDR3. TCRdb re-called the multiplex PCR reads with MiXCR, one entry per CDR3 protein. The sample yields approximately 360,000 distinct CDR3 sequences, 25% seen once. This clonotype was observed a few times. Its antigen is not identified. The CDR3 is 17 amino acids. From germline, CDR1 is DFQATT and CDR2 SNEGSKA (reference sequence). V lost 5 bases and J lost 5; bases outside the gene matches: 12. This sequence joins TRBV20-1 and TRBJ2-1, with 13 bases identical to TRBD2. Source material: blood. This TCR was sampled from a man in his forties or fifties with Graves' hyperthyroidism. CDR3 loop: CSAPGLAGPIENNEQFF. The CDR3 nucleotides read TGCAGTGCTCCGGGACTAGCGGGACCCATTGAAAACAATGAGCAGTTCTTC.